This entry lists 27 T cell receptor beta chains sequenced from one sample in a study of shared clonotypes between healthy human individuals. Clones were read by immunoSEQ multiplex PCR, and TCRdb kept only the in-frame ones, dropping some. Of about 490,000 clones listed, around 80% are singletons. The sequencing sample was made of PBMCs. These TCRs come from a woman between 40 and 50 years old in good health. Some clones in this sample may be carry-over from other donors' samples.

The J gene is TRBJ2-7, the V gene TRBV6-4; D is perhaps TRBD1 or TRBD2 (5 bases each). The CDR3 length is 15 residues. CDR1 is MRHNA, CDR2 SNTAGT, per germline. The ends were cut back, 4 bases at V and 2 bases at J, with 15 bases in the middle. The CDR3 protein is CASSVARDGPYEQYF. The CDR3 DNA reads as TGTGCCAGCAGTGTGGCACGGGACGGACCCTACGAGCAGTACTTC.

This chain uses TRBV7-2 with TRBJ1-2; D may be TRBD1 (6 bases). The CDR3 is 13 amino acids. Trimming took off 5 bases at V and 8 bases at J, with 15 bases between the two ends. The germline V gene encodes CDR1 SGHTA and CDR2 FQGNSA. Written as DNA, the CDR3 is TGTGCCAGCAGCCCCTGGGCAGGGGAGGGCTACACCTTC. Its translation is CASSPWAGEGYTF. Drawing the rest from reference TRBV7-2 and TRBJ1-2, the complete variable domain is GAGVSQSPSNKVTEKGKDVELRCDPISGHTALYWYRQSLGQGLEFLIYFQGNSAPDKSGLPSDRFSAERTGGSVSTLTIQRTQQEDSAVYLCASSPWAGEGYTFGSGTRLTVV.

The chain employs TRBV2 and TRBJ2-7; 7 positions agree with TRBD1. The trim removed 2 bases at V and 6 bases at J, leaving 7 bases unmatched. The CDR3 contains 14 residues. Germline V gene sequence: CDR1 SNHLY, CDR2 FYNNEI. The CDR3 nucleotides read TGTGCCAGCAGTGAAAGCCAGGGGGACGGCGAGCAGTACTTC. Protein product: CASSESQGDGEQYF.

This rearrangement joins TRBV7-8 to TRBJ2-3, with 10 bases fitting TRBD2. The V and J ends lost 2 bases and 1 base, in that order; junction bases with no gene match: 0. Looked up from germline, CDR1 is SGHVS and CDR2 is FQNEAQ. The CDR3 is 15 amino acids. Here the CDR3 reads CASSLLAGGTDTQYF. The CDR3 DNA sequence: TGTGCCAGCAGCTTACTAGCGGGAGGCACAGATACGCAGTATTTT.

This chain uses TRBV11-2 with TRBJ2-5, with D possibly being TRBD1 (6 bases). The end of the DNA is better explained by TRBJ2-7, so the J call may be wrong. Germline V gives CDR1 SGHAT, CDR2 FQNNGV. The CDR3 contains 14 residues. CDR3 region: CASSLWYRVSEQYF. The CDR3 nucleotides are TGTGCCAGCAGCTTATGGTACAGGGTCTCCGAGCAGTACTTC.

V usage is TRBV15 and J usage is TRBJ1-2; 9 bases map to TRBD1. The V segment lost 1 base and the J segment 8 bases; nucleotides outside the gene matches: 11. Germline assignment: CDR1 LNHNV and CDR2 YYDKDF (reference sequence). This CDR3 comprises 16 residues. The CDR3 spells CATSRGVSGTGGGYTF. CDR3 DNA: TGTGCCACCAGCAGAGGAGTCTCGGGCACAGGGGGCGGCTACACCTTC.

This clone showed up just once. The rearrangement links TRBV5-1 to TRBJ1-4; no clear D. In germline, CDR1 is SGHRS, CDR2 YFSETQ. V was shortened by 5 bases and J by 8 bases, with 10 bases between the two germline ends. The CDR3 runs 12 residues. CDR3 sequence: CASRFDREKLFF. CDR3 nucleotide sequence: TGCGCCAGCAGATTCGATAGAGAAAAACTGTTTTTT.

A few counts support this clone. The V gene is TRBV19, the J gene TRBJ1-2; 7 bases line up with TRBD1. CDR1 and CDR2 from the germline V gene are LNHDA and SQIVND (reference sequence). V trimming: 6 bases; J trimming: 5 bases; junction bases outside the gene matches: 6. The CDR3 is 13 amino acids. CDR3 coding DNA: TGTGCCAGTAGAACAACAGGGGAATATGGCTACACCTTC. This sequence encodes CASRTTGEYGYTF.

In this sample, this clone turned up once. The J gene is TRBJ1-5, the V gene TRBV4-2; D is ambiguous. The CDR3 is 15 amino acids. V was pared by 0 bases and J by 4 bases, with 10 bases between. CDR1 LGHNA and CDR2 YNFKEQ come from the germline V gene. CDR3 amino acids: CASSQEPQGNQPQHF. The CDR3 DNA follows: TGTGCCAGCAGCCAAGAGCCCCAAGGGAATCAGCCCCAGCATTTT.

The rearrangement uses TRBV28 and TRBJ1-5; D unresolved. Germline loops: CDR1 MDHEN, CDR2 SYDVKM. Trimming shortened V by 5 bases and J by 3 bases, and 5 bases separated the two germline ends. The CDR3 covers 12 residues. CDR3 sequence reads: CASSISNQPQHF. The CDR3 bases are TGTGCCAGCAGTATTTCCAATCAGCCCCAGCATTTT. The entire variable domain, with the rest obtained from reference TRBV28 and TRBJ1-5, is as follows: DVKVTQSSRYLVKRTGEKVFLECVQDMDHENMFWYRQDPGLGLRLIYFSYDVKMKEKGDIPEGYSVSREKKERFSLILESASTNQTSMYLCASSISNQPQHFGDGTRLSIL.

The chain joins TRBV5-4 to TRBJ1-1; TRBD1 is a possible D gene (5 bases). CDR3 size: 13 residues. The ends were cut back, 4 bases at V and 4 bases at J, with 11 bases in the middle. Germline V gene sequence: CDR1 SGHNT, CDR2 YYREEE (reference sequence). This CDR3 reads CASSTGGGTEAFF. The CDR3 bases are TGTGCCAGCAGCACGGGGGGGGGCACTGAAGCTTTCTTT.

This clone was found many times. The V and J genes are TRBV11-2 and TRBJ2-1; 10 nucleotides agree with TRBD2. The germline V gene has CDR1 SGHAT and CDR2 FQNNGV. This CDR3 contains 15 residues. With V trimmed by 5 bases and J by 3 bases, 4 bases remained unmatched. The CDR3 spells CASSPGTSDYNEQFF. The DNA of the CDR3 is TGTGCCAGCAGCCCCGGGACTAGCGACTACAATGAGCAGTTCTTC.

The chain joins TRBV18 to TRBJ1-1; D possibly corresponds to TRBD1 (5 bases). The CDR3 is 15 residues long. The germline V gene has CDR1 KGHSH and CDR2 LQKENI. Trimming cost V 3 bases and J 3 bases, with 14 bases left between them. The CDR3: CASSPGGPGDTEAFF. In nucleotides, the CDR3 is TGTGCCAGCTCACCGGGGGGTCCTGGGGACACTGAAGCTTTCTTT.

The table lists this clone with many counts. The gene calls are TRBV7-2 and TRBJ2-3; D call uncertain. The CDR3 sequence is 12 residues long. Germline lookup yields CDR1 SGHTA and CDR2 FQGNSA. Trimming removed 5 bases at V and 6 bases at J, with 9 bases between. The CDR3 protein is CASSQTWDTQYF. CDR3 in DNA: TGTGCCAGCAGCCAGACATGGGATACGCAGTATTTT.

This clone appeared a single time. The chain is built from TRBV6-1 and TRBJ2-7; 9 bases line up with TRBD1. This CDR3 region has 14 residues. Germline CDR1 is MNHNS and CDR2 is SASEGT. Unmatched junction bases numbered 5, after V lost 4 bases and J lost 4 bases. CDR3 protein: CASSAGTGPYEQYF. The CDR3 nucleotides are TGTGCCAGCAGTGCTGGGACAGGGCCTTACGAGCAGTACTTC.

V is TRBV7-9 and J is TRBJ2-3, with 7 bases matching TRBD1. After removal of 3 bases from V and 4 bases from J, the junction contained 1 base not matched to a gene. This CDR3 contains 13 residues. Germline CDR1 is SEHNR and CDR2 is FQNEAQ (reference sequence). For the CDR3, the DNA is TGTGCCAGCAGCTTGACAGGGTCAGATACGCAGTATTTT. Protein product: CASSLTGSDTQYF.

This clone has only one observation. The chain couples TRBV2 to TRBJ1-4, with TRBD1 matching 9 bases. This CDR3 has 15 amino acids. The trim removed 5 bases at V and 6 bases at J, leaving 7 bases unmatched. Looked up from germline, CDR1 is SNHLY and CDR2 is FYNNEI. CDR3 sequence (DNA): TGTGCCAGCAGTCAACAGGGGGCGATGGATGAAAAACTGTTTTTT. Its translation is CASSQQGAMDEKLFF.

The table lists this clone with a few counts. V gene TRBV19 combines with J gene TRBJ2-7; the match to TRBD1 covers 7 bases. This CDR3 is 14 amino acids long. The V gene end was trimmed by 6 bases and the J gene end by 0 bases; junction bases not matched to a gene: 5. Germline CDR1 reads LNHDA; CDR2 reads SQIVND (reference sequence). CDR3 in DNA: TGTGCCAGTAGGGACAGGCAGAGCTCCTACGAGCAGTACTTC. Its translation is CASRDRQSSYEQYF. The variable domain in full, with the rest retrieved from reference TRBV19 and TRBJ2-7, is DGGITQSPKYLFRKEGQNVTLSCEQNLNHDAMYWYRQDPGQGLRLIYYSQIVNDFQKGDIAEGYSVSREKKESFPLTVTSAQKNPTAFYLCASRDRQSSYEQYFGPGTRLTVT.

This clone was observed at least ten times. Other nucleotide sequences from this sample produce the same CDR3. The chain couples TRBV19 to TRBJ2-1; 9 bases fit TRBD2. The CDR3 runs 15 residues. Germline CDR1 and CDR2: LNHDA and SQIVND (reference sequence). V shed 3 bases, J shed 4 bases, and the junction held 4 bases outside the gene matches. The CDR3, as DNA: TGTGCCAGTAGTATTCCGGGACTAGCTTACAATGAGCAGTTCTTC. As protein: CASSIPGLAYNEQFF. Drawing the rest from reference TRBV19 and TRBJ2-1, the complete variable domain is DGGITQSPKYLFRKEGQNVTLSCEQNLNHDAMYWYRQDPGQGLRLIYYSQIVNDFQKGDIAEGYSVSREKKESFPLTVTSAQKNPTAFYLCASSIPGLAYNEQFFGPGTRLTVL.

The chain couples TRBV6-6 to TRBJ1-5; D perhaps matches TRBD1 (6 bases). Trimming took 6 bases from V and 3 from J, leaving 12 bases between them. The CDR3 has 14 amino acids. The germline CDR1 and CDR2 sequences are MNHNY and SVGAGI (reference sequence). The chain's CDR3 is CASSVEGDNQPQHF. The DNA of the CDR3 is TGTGCCAGCAGCGTTGAGGGGGACAATCAGCCCCAGCATTTT.

In regard to this clone: The junction and the germline gene differ at one end; a read error may be behind it. V is TRBV7-7 and J is TRBJ1-5; D gene uncertain. There are 13 residues in the CDR3. CDR1 is SSHAT and CDR2 is FNYEAQ in the germline V gene (reference sequence). CDR3 sequence: CASSLDFGQPQHF. The DNA for the CDR3 is TGTGCTAGCAGCTTAGACTTTGGGCAGCCCCAGCATTTT. The variable domain in full, with the rest retrieved from reference TRBV7-7 and TRBJ1-5, is GAGVSQSPRYKVTKRGQDVTLRCDPISSHATLYWYQQALGQGPEFLTYFNYEAQPDKSGLPSDRFSAERPEGSISTLTIQRTEQRDSAMYRCASSLDFGQPQHFGDGTRLSIL.

In DNA, the CDR3 is TGTGCCAGCTCACCATTTCGAGAGGAGACCCAGTACTTC. Its translation: CASSPFREETQYF. J is TRBJ2-5 and V is TRBV18; D is unresolved. Per germline, CDR1 KGHSH and CDR2 LQKENI. V was trimmed by 2 bases and J by 5 bases, leaving 9 bases between them. The length of the CDR3 is 13 residues.

The V and J genes are TRBV7-9 and TRBJ1-2; D possibly corresponds to TRBD1 (5 bases). This CDR3 has 12 amino acids. Germline lookup yields CDR1 SEHNR and CDR2 FQNEAQ (reference sequence). The V end lost 0 bases, the J end lost 8 bases, and 7 bases lay between the germline ends. The chain's CDR3 is CASSLAAGGYTF. In nucleotides, the CDR3 is TGTGCCAGCAGCTTAGCAGCAGGGGGCTACACCTTC.

The chain has TRBV2 and TRBJ2-1; D is possibly TRBD2 (5 bases). Germline CDR1 and CDR2: SNHLY and FYNNEI. Trimming shortened V by 4 bases and J by 7 bases, and 14 bases separated the two germline ends. The CDR3 spans 14 residues. This chain's CDR3 is CASSASLALNEQFF. DNA of the CDR3: TGTGCCAGCAGTGCTTCCCTAGCTTTGAATGAGCAGTTCTTC. The full variable domain, in which reference TRBV2 and TRBJ2-1 provide the parts outside the CDR3, is EPEVTQTPSHQVTQMGQEVILRCVPISNHLYFYWYRQILGQKVEFLVSFYNNEISEKSEIFDDQFSVERPDGSNFTLKIRSTKLEDSAMYFCASSASLALNEQFFGPGTRLTVL.

The genes are TRBV27 and TRBJ1-1; TRBD1 aligns across 7 bases. This CDR3 has 14 residues. The V gene's germline CDR1 is MNHEY and CDR2 SMNVEV (reference sequence). V lost 2 bases, J lost 4 bases, and 4 bases stayed unmatched. The DNA for the CDR3 is TGTGCCAGCAGTTTAAACAGGGGAGTCACTGAAGCTTTCTTT. Its translation is CASSLNRGVTEAFF.

CDR3 protein: CASSPSGRVGEQYF. The CDR3 nucleotides read TGTGCCAGCTCACCTTCCGGGAGAGTCGGCGAGCAGTACTTC. The chain uses TRBV18 and TRBJ2-7; the D gene is possibly TRBD2 (6 bases). The V gene's germline CDR1 is KGHSH and CDR2 LQKENI. V was trimmed by 3 bases and J by 6 bases, leaving 15 bases between them. CDR3 length equals 14 residues.

This clone was seen just once. J is TRBJ1-2 and V is TRBV21-1; the table gives TRBD1 as D, unverified against the DNA. TRBV21-1 is termed a pseudogene. The CDR3 extends over 15 amino acids. This chain's CDR3 is CASSKGDRRNYGYTF. As DNA, the CDR3 is TGTGCCAGCAGCAAAGGGGACAGACGTAACTATGGCTACACCTTC.